This paragraph covers one T cell receptor beta chain sequence. Reverse transcription of roughly 0.5 to 1 ug RNA was carried out with random hexamers. Multiplex PCR with immunoSEQ amplified the TCR beta CDR3 across 54 Vbeta and 13 Jbeta. TCRdb called the immunoSEQ multiplex PCR reads again in MiXCR, with one record for every CDR3 protein. The sample holds around 140,000 distinct CDR3 sequences, around 95% seen once. TEMRA cells were enriched by FACS, while CD8+ and CD4+ T cells were obtained through a negative isolation that was performed magnetically. The data are from a study of CD8 T cells in Susac syndrome. Sequencing was done on a sample of CD4+ T cells from PBMCs. The sequence derives from a human donor with multiple sclerosis.

For the CDR3, the DNA is TGTGCCAGCAGTCGACAGGGCACTGAAGCTTTCTTT. Protein: CASSRQGTEAFF. J is TRBJ1-1 and V is TRBV6-5, with 7 bases identical to TRBD1. The germline V gene encodes CDR1 MNHEY and CDR2 SVGAGI. The J segment lost 4 bases and the V segment lost 5 bases, leaving 1 base of the junction unmatched. The CDR3 consists of 12 residues.